This TCR beta chain was sequenced for a study of sequential checkpoint blockade in melanoma (dated by TCRdb to about 2019). Context from the whole study: Patients were assigned by 1:1 randomization to either first-line nivolumab followed by ipilimumab (arm A) or ipilimumab followed by nivolumab (arm B). Maintenance nivolumab was given following each of the two trial sequences. DNA from approximately 88 pretreatment melanoma tumor samples was subjected to TCRbeta immunosequencing. For more than 20 patients, matched tumor biopsies were obtained before treatment and at week 13, following single-agent nivolumab (arm A) or ipilimumab (arm B). The same lesion was the source of roughly 81% of the matched pre- and post-treatment tumor biopsy pairs.

The research as a whole found: PD-L1 staining and CD8+ T-cell counts correlated with tumor T-cell fraction and clonality, whereas mutational load did not. Patients with increases in tumor T-cell fraction and clonality by week 13 were approximately 30 times more likely to achieve clinical benefit. Within-arm analyses of tumor T-cell fraction were limited by small sample sizes and reduced statistical power. The model for predicting response that combines TCR metrics with mutation burden needs to be validated in larger, independent patient cohorts. In the nivolumab-first arm (arm A), pretreatment tumor TIL clonality was associated with response (P = .04).

According to the germline V gene, CDR1 reads KGHSH and CDR2 reads LQKENI. Germline trimming amounts to 2 bases on V and 0 bases on J, with 9 as the count of junction bases outside the gene matches. Measured from the cysteine to the phenylalanine, the CDR3 is 18 residues long. CDR3 DNA is the only sequence kept; it has 54 bases, read in frame from the first base. TCRbeta CDR3 regions were immunosequenced from genomic DNA with the immunoSEQ Assay. Before high-throughput sequencing, genomic DNA was amplified using bias-controlled multiplex PCR. Concerning the study's data processing: To quantify the absolute abundance of each unique TCRbeta CDR3 region, the sequences were collapsed and filtered. Clonality, defined as 1 minus Pielou's evenness, was calculated using only productive rearrangements. Tumor T-cell fraction was calculated by normalizing TCRbeta template counts to the amount of usable DNA, which was estimated from several housekeeping genes. A previously published method was used to identify clones with significantly greater frequencies in on-treatment samples than in baseline samples. This is the immuneACCESS table as TCRdb keeps it, with only in-frame sequences that have V and J called. A part of the clones is gone; compared with another copy, unresolved V genes explain less than half, and the rest is unexplained. The V and J calls and clone size come from that table; D and trimming were worked out from the DNA. Counted in this sample were about 2,000 clones; about 32% of them appeared once. The ten most abundant clones make up under 25% of the sample.

The treatment or condition label, read with the paper, signifies: randomized to nivolumab then ipilimumab (arm A) or the reverse (arm B). Prior DNA-damaging chemotherapy had not been received by any trial patient. Samples came from patients with melanoma in CheckMate 064, a randomized, open-label phase II trial of sequential checkpoint blockade. Genomic DNA from formalin-fixed paraffin-embedded (FFPE) tissue samples served as the input for tumor TCR sequencing. Concerning this clone itself: The antigen it recognizes is unknown. No clone much larger than this one lies a single base away; base qualities are absent.

The material was tumor tissue (inferred from file names), obtained from a patient given nivolumab and ipilimumab in sequence. This receptor was identified in a human donor with melanoma. The chain is assembled from TRBV18 and TRBJ2-3, and 9 bases in between align with TRBD2. The bases read TGTGCCAGCTCACCAACTCCACCGCGGGGGGGTAGCACAGATACGCAGTATTTT. It codes for CASSPTPPRGGSTDTQYF.